This T cell receptor (beta chain) was sequenced for a study of radiotherapy plus CTLA-4 blockade in lung cancer. As for the study in general: Disease control was seen in about 30% of patients, objective responses in 18%.

The study, taken as a whole, reports: According to reports, early shifts in blood T cell clones, alongside interferon-beta, forecast response most accurately. After radiotherapy and ipilimumab, tumor-derived clones expanded in peripheral blood.

Clones were read by immunoSEQ multiplex PCR, and TCRdb kept only the in-frame ones, dropping some. The sample records about 66,000 clones, approximately 80% being singletons. As for this clone: Its antigen is undetermined.

The V gene's germline CDR1 is KGHSH and CDR2 LQKENI. J gave up 5 bases and V 2 bases, and 6 bases lay outside the gene matches. The CDR3 is 15 residues long. Enrolled patients, whose metastatic non-small-cell lung cancer was chemo-refractory, received focal radiation plus CTLA-4 blockade with ipilimumab. This sequence joins TRBV18 and TRBJ2-1; 7 nucleotides agree with TRBD1. This TCR derives from a human donor with non-small cell lung cancer who had a partial response to radiotherapy plus ipilimumab. Source: peripheral blood, taken from a patient treated with radiotherapy plus ipilimumab. The CDR3 DNA is TGTGCCAGCTCACCATCTAGGGGGCGAGACAATGAGCAGTTCTTC. Translated: CASSPSRGRDNEQFF. Based on the CDR3 plus reference TRBV18 and TRBJ2-1, the full variable domain is NAGVMQNPRHLVRRRGQEARLRCSPMKGHSHVYWYRQLPEEGLKFMVYLQKENIIDESGMPKERFSAEFPKEGPSILRIQQVVRGDSAAYFCASSPSRGRDNEQFFGPGTRLTVL.